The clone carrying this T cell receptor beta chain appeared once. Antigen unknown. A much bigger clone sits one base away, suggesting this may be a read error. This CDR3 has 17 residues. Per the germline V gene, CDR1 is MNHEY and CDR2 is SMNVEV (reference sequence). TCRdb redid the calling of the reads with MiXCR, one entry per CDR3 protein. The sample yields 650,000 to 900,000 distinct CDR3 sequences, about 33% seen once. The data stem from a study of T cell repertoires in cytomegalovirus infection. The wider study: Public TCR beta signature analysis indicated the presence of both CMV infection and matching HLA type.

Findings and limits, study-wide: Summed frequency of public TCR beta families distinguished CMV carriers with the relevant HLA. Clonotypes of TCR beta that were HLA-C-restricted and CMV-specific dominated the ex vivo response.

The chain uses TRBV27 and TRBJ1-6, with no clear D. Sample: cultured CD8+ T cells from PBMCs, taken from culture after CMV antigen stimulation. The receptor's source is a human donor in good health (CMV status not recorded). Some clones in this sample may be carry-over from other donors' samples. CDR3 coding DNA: TGTGCCAGCAGTTTGGTGTTCGTGGGCCCAAGGTATTCACTCCTCCACTTT. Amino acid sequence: CASSLVFVGPRYSLLHF.